This entry describes one TCR beta chain. The antigen remains undetermined. The data were obtained in a study of OX40 agonist ivuxolimab in advanced cancers. Whole-study results and caveats: At doses 0.1 to 3.0 mg/kg, CD4+ and CD8+ clones expanded.

Generated by immunoSEQ multiplex PCR, the TCRdb table keeps only in-frame clones and is missing some. The sample lists fewer than 45,000 clones, 65% to 85% occurring once. From germline, CDR1 is MNHEY and CDR2 SMNVEV (reference sequence). The CDR3 is 15 residues long. Trimming removed 3 bases from V and 4 bases from J, with 13 bases in between. This specimen consisted of CD4+ or CD8+ T cells sorted from blood, obtained in a trial of the OX40 agonist ivuxolimab. This receptor was taken from an adult with an advanced solid tumor such as melanoma, head and neck, liver or kidney cancer. The rearrangement joins TRBV27 to TRBJ2-1; D possibly corresponds to TRBD2 (7 bases). The CDR3 reads CASSLRGGLYNEQFF. Written as DNA, the CDR3 is TGTGCCAGCAGTTTGCGCGGGGGCTTATACAATGAGCAGTTCTTC.